This TCR beta chain comes out of a study of regulatory and conventional T cells in RAG deficiency. The study, taken as a whole, reports: In Omenn syndrome, Treg and Tconv repertoires overlapped >90%. RAG-deficient patients showed markedly lower Shannon entropy and higher Simpson indices than control T-cell subsets.

CDR1 is SGHDT, CDR2 YYEEEE, per germline. The CDR3 runs to 13 residues. Between the trimmed V and J ends, which lost 4 bases and 5 bases, there was a span of 12 bases. Regarding this clone: Its cognate antigen is unknown.

Only in-frame clones appear in the TCRdb table, and some are missing; sequencing was by immunoSEQ multiplex PCR. The table has about 34,000 clones, more than 75% seen once. Conventional CD4+ T cells were sorted from blood as CD25-low CD127-high cells. The sample also formed part of further work on regulatory T cells. From that study: The primer mix had 52 TRBV and 13 TRBJ primers.

This sequence was found in a human donor in good health. The chain recombines TRBV5-6 with TRBJ1-2; no definite D call. The sequencing input was CD4+ effector T cells sorted from blood. The DNA of the CDR3 is TGTGCCAGCAGCCAACGGGTTCCTTATGGCTACACCTTC. Amino acid sequence: CASSQRVPYGYTF.